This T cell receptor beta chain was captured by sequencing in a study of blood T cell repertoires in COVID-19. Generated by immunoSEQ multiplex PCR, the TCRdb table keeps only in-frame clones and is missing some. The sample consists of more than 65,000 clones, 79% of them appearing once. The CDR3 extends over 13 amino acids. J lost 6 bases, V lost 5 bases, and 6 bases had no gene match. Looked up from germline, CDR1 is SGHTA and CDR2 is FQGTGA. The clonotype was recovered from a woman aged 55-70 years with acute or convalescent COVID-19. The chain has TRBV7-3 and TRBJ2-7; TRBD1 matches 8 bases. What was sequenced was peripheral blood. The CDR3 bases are TGTGCCAGCAGCCCTCAGGGGGCGGGCGAGCAGTACTTC. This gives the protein CASSPQGAGEQYF.